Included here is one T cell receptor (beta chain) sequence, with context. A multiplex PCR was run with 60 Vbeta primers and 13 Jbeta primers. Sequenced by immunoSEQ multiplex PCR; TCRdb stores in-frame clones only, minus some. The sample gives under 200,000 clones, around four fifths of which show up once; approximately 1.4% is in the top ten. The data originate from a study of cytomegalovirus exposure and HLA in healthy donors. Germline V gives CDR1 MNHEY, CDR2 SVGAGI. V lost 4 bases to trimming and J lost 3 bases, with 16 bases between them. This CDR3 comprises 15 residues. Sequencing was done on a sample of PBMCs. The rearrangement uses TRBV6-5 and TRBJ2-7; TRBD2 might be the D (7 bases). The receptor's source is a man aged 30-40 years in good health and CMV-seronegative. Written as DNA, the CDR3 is TGTGCCAGCAGTTCCCCAGGGGAGGGTTTCTACGAGCAGTACTTC. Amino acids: CASSSPGEGFYEQYF.